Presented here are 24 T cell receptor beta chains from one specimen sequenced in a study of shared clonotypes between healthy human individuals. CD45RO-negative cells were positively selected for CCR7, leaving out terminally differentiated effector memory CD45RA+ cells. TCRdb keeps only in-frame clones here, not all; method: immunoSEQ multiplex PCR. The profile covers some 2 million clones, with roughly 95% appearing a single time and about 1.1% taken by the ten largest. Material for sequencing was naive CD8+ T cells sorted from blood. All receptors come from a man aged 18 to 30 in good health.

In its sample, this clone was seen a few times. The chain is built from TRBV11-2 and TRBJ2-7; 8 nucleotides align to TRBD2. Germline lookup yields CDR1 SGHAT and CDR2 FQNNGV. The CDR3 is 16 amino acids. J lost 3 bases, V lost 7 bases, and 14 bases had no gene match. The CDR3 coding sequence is TGTGCCAGCAACCCGAGGGGGAGTGCGGGAGGCTACGAGCAGTACTTC. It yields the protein CASNPRGSAGGYEQYF.

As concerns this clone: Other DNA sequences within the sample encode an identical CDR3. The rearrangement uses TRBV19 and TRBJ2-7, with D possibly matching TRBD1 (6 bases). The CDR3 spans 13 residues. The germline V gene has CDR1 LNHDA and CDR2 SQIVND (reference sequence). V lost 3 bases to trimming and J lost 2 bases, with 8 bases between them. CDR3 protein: CASSIAGAYEQYF. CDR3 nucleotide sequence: TGTGCCAGTAGTATTGCAGGGGCCTACGAGCAGTACTTC.

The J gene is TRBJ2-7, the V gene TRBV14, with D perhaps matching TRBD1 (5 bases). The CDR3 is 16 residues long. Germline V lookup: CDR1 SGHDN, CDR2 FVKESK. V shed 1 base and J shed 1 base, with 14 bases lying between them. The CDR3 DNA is TGTGCCAGCAGCCAAGTGCAAGGGGTCCTTTCCTACGAGCAGTACTTC. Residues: CASSQVQGVLSYEQYF.

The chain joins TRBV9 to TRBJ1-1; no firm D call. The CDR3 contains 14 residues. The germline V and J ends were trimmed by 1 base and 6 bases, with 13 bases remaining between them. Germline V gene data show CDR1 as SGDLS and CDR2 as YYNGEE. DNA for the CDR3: TGTGCCAGCAGCGTAAAAATCATTGGCGCTGAAGCTTTCTTT. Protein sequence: CASSVKIIGAEAFF.

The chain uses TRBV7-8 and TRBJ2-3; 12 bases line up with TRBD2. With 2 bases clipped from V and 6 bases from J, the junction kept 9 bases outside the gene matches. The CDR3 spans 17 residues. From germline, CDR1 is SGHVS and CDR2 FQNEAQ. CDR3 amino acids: CASSLTTSGGFPDTQYF. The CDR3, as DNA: TGTGCCAGCAGCTTAACGACTAGCGGGGGTTTCCCCGATACGCAGTATTTT.

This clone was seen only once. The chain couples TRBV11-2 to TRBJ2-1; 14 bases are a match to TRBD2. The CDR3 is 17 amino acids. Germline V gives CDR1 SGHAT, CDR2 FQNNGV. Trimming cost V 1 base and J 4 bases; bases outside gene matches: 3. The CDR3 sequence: CASSLGTSGGLYNEQFF. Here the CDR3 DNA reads TGTGCCAGCAGCTTAGGGACTAGCGGGGGGCTGTACAATGAGCAGTTCTTC.

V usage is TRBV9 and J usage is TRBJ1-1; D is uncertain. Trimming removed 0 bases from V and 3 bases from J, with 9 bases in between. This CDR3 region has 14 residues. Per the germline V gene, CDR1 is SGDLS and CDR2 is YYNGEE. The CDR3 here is CASSVDVSDTEAFF. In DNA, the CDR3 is TGTGCCAGCAGCGTAGACGTCAGTGACACTGAAGCTTTCTTT.

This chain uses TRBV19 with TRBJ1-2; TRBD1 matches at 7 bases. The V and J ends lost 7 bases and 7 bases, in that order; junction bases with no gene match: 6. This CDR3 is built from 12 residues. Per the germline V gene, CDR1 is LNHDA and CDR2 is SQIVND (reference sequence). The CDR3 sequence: CASTPTGTGYTF. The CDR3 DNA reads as TGTGCCAGTACCCCGACAGGGACTGGCTACACCTTC.

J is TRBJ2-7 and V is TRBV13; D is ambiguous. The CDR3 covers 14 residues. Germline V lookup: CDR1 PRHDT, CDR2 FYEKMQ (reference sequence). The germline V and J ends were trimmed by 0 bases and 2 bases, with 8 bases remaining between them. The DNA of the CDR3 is TGTGCCAGCAGCTTAGGACGAAGCCCCTACGAGCAGTACTTC. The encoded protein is CASSLGRSPYEQYF.

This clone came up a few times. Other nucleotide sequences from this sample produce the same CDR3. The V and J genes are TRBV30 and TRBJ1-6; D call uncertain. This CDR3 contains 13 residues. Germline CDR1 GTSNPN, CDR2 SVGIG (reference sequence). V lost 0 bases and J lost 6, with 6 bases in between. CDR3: CAWSVQSNSPLHF. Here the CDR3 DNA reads TGTGCCTGGAGTGTACAGAGTAATTCACCCCTCCACTTT.

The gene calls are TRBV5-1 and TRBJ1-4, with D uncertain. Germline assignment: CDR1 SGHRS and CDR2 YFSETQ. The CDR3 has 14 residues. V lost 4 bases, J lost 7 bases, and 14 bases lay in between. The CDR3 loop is CASSEQGQAEKLFF. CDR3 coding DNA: TGCGCCAGCAGCGAACAAGGTCAGGCTGAAAAACTGTTTTTT.

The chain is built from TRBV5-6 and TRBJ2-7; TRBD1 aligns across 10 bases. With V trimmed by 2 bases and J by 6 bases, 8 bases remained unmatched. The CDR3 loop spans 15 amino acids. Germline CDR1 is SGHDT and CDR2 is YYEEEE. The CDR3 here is CASSLEPGQGPEQYF. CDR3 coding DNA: TGTGCCAGCAGCTTAGAACCGGGACAGGGGCCCGAGCAGTACTTC.

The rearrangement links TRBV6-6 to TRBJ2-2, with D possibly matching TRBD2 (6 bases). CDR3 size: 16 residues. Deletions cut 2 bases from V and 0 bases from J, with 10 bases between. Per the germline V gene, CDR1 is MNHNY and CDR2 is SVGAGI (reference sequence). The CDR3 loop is CASSYGLATNTGELFF. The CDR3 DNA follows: TGTGCCAGCAGTTACGGGCTAGCGACGAACACCGGGGAGCTGTTTTTT.

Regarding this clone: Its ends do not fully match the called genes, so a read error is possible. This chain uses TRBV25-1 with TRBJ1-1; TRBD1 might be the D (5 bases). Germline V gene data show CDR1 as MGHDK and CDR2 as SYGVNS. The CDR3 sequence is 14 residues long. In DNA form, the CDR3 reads TGTTCCAGCAGTGACGGACACTTGGGGACTGAAGCTTTCTTT. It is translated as CSSSDGHLGTEAFF.

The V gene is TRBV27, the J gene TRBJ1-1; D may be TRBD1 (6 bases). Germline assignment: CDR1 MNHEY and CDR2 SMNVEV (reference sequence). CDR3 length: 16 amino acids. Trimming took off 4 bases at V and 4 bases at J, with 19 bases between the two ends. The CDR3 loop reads CASSSLVVGAPTEAFF. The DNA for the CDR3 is TGTGCCAGCAGTTCCCTAGTGGTGGGGGCGCCCACTGAAGCTTTCTTT.

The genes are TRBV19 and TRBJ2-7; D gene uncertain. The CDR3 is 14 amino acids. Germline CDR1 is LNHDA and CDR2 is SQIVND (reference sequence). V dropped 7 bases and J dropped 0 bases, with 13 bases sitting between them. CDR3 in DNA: TGTGCCAGTACGCGGACGGGCAGCTCCTACGAGCAGTACTTC. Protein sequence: CASTRTGSSYEQYF.

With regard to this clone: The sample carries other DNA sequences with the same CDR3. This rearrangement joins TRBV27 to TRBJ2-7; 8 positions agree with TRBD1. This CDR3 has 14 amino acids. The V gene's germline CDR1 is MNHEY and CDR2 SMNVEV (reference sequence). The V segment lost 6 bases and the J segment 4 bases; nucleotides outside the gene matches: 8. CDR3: CASRATGGPYEQYF. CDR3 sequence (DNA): TGTGCCAGCAGGGCTACAGGGGGACCTTACGAGCAGTACTTC.

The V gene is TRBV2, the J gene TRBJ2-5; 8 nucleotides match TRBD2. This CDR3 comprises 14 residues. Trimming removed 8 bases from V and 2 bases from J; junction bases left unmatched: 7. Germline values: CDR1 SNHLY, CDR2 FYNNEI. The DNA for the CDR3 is TGTGCCAGCCTACCGGGAGGGTTACAAGAGACCCAGTACTTC. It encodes CASLPGGLQETQYF.

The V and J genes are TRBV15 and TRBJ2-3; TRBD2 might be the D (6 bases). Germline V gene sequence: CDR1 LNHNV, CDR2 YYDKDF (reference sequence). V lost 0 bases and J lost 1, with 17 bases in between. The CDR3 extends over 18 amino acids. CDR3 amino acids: CATSRDPEGPGGTDTQYF. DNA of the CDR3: TGTGCCACCAGCAGAGACCCTGAGGGGCCGGGGGGCACAGATACGCAGTATTTT. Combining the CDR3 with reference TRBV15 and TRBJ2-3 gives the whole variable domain DAMVIQNPRYQVTQFGKPVTLSCSQTLNHNVMYWYQQKSSQAPKLLFHYYDKDFNNEADTPDNFQSRRPNTSFCFLDIRSPGLGDTAMYLCATSRDPEGPGGTDTQYFGPGTRLTVL.

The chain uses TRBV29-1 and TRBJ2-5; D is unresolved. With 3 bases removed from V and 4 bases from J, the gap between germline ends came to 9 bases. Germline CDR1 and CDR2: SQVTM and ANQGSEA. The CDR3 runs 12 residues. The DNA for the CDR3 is TGCAGCGTTGAGCTATGGGGAGAGACCCAGTACTTC. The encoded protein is CSVELWGETQYF.

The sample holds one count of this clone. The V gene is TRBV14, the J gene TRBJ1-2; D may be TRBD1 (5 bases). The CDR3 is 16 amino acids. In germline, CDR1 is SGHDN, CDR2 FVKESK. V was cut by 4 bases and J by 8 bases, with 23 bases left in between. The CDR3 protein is CASSPFLGQGNRGYTF. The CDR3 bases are TGTGCCAGCAGCCCTTTTTTGGGCCAGGGAAACAGGGGCTACACCTTC.

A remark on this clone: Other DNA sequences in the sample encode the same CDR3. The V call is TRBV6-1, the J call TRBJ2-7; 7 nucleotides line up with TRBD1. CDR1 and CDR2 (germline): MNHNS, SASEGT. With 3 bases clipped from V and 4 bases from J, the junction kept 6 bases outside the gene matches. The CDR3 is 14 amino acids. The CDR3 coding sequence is TGTGCCAGCAGTGAGACAGGGAGTCTGTACGAGCAGTACTTC. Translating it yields CASSETGSLYEQYF.

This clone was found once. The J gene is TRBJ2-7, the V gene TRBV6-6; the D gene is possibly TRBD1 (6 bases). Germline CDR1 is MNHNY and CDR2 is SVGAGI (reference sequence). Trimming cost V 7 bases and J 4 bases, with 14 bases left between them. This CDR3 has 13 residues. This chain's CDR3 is CASTPLGGYEQYF. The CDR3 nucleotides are TGTGCCAGCACCCCTCTAGGGGGTTACGAGCAGTACTTC.

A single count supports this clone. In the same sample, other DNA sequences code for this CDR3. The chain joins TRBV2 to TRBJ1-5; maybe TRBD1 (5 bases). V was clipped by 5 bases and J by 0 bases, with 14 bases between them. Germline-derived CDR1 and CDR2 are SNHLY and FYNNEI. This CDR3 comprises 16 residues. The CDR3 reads CASSPVRGFSNQPQHF. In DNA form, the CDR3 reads TGTGCCAGCAGTCCAGTACGGGGGTTTAGCAATCAGCCCCAGCATTTT.